The subject of this entry is one T cell receptor (beta chain). The V segment lost 1 base and the J segment 5 bases; nucleotides outside the gene matches: 11. This CDR3 spans 16 amino acids. CDR1 is MDHEN and CDR2 is SYDVKM in the germline V gene. Assay: immunoSEQ multiplex PCR; the TCRdb copy retains only in-frame clones and omits some. Of more than 65,000 clones in the sample, 95% to 98% were seen once. This entry is derived from a study of technical replicates of blood from several donors. This chain uses TRBV28 with TRBJ2-7, with 7 bases identical to TRBD1. The receptor comes from a human donor in good health. The sample taken for sequencing was T cells isolated from PBMCs. The CDR3 sequence is CASSLSPRQGEHEQYF. Written as DNA, the CDR3 is TGTGCCAGCAGTTTATCCCCACGACAGGGTGAGCACGAGCAGTACTTC.